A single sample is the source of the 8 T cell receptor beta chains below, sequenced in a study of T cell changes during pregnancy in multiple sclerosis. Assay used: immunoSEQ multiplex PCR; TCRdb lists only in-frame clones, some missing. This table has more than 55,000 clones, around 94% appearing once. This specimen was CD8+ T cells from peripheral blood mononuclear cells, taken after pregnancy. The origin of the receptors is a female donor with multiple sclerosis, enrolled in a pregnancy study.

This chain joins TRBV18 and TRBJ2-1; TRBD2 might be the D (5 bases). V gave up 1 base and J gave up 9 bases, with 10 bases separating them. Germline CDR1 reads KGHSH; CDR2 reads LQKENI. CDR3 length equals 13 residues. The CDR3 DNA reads TGTGCCAGCTCACCACGGGCAGCGGTTGAGCAGTTCTTC. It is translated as CASSPRAAVEQFF.

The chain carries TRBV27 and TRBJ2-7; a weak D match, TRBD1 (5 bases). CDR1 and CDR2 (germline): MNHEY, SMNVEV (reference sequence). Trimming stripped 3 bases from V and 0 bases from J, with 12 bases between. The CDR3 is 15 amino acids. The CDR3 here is CASSFGQTFSYEQYF. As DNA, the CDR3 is TGTGCCAGCAGTTTCGGACAAACATTCTCCTACGAGCAGTACTTC.

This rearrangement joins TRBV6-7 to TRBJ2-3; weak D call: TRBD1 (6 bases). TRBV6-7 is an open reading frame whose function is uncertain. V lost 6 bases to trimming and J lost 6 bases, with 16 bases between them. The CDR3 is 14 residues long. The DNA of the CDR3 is TGTGCCAGCAGATCCACAGGGCAAGAGGATACGCAGTATTTT. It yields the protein CASRSTGQEDTQYF.

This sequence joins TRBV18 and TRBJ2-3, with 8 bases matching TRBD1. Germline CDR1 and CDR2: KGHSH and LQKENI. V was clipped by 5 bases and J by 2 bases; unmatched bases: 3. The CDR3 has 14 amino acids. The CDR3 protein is CASSGQGVTDTQYF. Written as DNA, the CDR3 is TGTGCCAGCTCAGGACAGGGTGTCACAGATACGCAGTATTTT.

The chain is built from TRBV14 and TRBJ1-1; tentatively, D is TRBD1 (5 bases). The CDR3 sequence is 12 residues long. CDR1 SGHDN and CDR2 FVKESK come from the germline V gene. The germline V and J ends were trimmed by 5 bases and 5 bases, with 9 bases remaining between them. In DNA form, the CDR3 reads TGTGCCAGCAGCGAGGCAGGGACTGAAGCTTTCTTT. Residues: CASSEAGTEAFF. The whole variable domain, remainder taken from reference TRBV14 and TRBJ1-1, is EAGVTQFPSHSVIEKGQTVTLRCDPISGHDNLYWYRRVMGKEIKFLLHFVKESKQDESGMPNNRFLAERTGGTYSTLKVQPAELEDSGVYFCASSEAGTEAFFGQGTRLTVV.

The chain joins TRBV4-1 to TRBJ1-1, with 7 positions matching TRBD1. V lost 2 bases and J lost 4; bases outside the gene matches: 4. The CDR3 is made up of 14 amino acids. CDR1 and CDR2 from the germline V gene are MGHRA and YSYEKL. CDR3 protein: CASSQTTGPTEAFF. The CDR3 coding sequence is TGCGCCAGCAGCCAAACGACAGGGCCCACTGAAGCTTTCTTT.

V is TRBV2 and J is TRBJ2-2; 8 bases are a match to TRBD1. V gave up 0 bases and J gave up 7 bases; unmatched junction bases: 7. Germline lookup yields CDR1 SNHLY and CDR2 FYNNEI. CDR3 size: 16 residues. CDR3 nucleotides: TGTGCCAGCAGTGAAGCTGACAGGGGAAACGGCGGGGAGCTGTTTTTT. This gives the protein CASSEADRGNGGELFF.

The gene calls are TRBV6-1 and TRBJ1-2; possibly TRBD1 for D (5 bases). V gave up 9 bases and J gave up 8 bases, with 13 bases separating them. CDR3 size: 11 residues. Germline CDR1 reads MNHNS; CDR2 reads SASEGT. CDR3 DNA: TGTGCCAGTAAAAGCGGGGGGGGCTACACCTTC. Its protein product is CASKSGGGYTF.